These T cell receptor beta chains were read from a single sample in a study of blood T cell repertoires in COVID-19. Libraries were prepared by immunoSEQ multiplex PCR; TCRdb keeps only in-frame clonotypes and omits some of them. The sample carries some 250,000 clones, over 75% recorded once. The sample was peripheral blood. Receptors were obtained from a woman aged 25 to 39 with acute or convalescent COVID-19. CDR3s include the opening cysteine and the closing phenylalanine or tryptophan. A D gene is named only where the DNA matches it firmly. Rows may omit the clone size; those that give it use once, few, many or a size class.

D gene	V gene	clone size	CDR3 length	J gene	CDR3 protein	CDR3 DNA
-	TRBV19	-	17	TRBJ2-7	CASSIVGTTRPSYEQYF	TGTGCCAGTAGTATAGTTGGGACAACTCGACCCTCCTACGAGCAGTACTTC
TRBD1	TRBV30	-	15	TRBJ1-1	CAWSGKDRVFNEAFF	TGTGCCTGGAGTGGGAAGGACAGGGTATTCAATGAAGCTTTCTTT
TRBD2	TRBV7-3	-	18	TRBJ2-1	CASSLSPGLAGGPNEQFF	TGTGCCAGCAGCTTAAGTCCGGGACTAGCGGGAGGGCCGAATGAGCAGTTCTTC
TRBD1	TRBV5-4	-	15	TRBJ2-7	CASSAGNRDRVLQYF	TGTGCCAGCAGCGCGGGAAACCGGGACAGGGTTTTGCAGTACTTC
TRBD2	TRBV11-2	-	16	TRBJ2-3	CASSLLLAGVLHTQYF	TGTGCCAGCAGCTTACTCCTAGCGGGAGTTTTGCATACGCAGTATTTT
TRBD2	TRBV7-3	once	15	TRBJ2-5	CASSVSGRRKETQYF	TGTGCCAGCAGCGTTAGCGGGAGGCGAAAAGAGACCCAGTACTTC
TRBD2	TRBV9	-	16	TRBJ2-3	CASSVSPSGSTDTQYF	TGTGCCAGCAGCGTAAGTCCTAGCGGGAGCACAGATACGCAGTATTTT
TRBD2	TRBV24-1	few	14	TRBJ2-7	CATSASGNSYEQYF	TGTGCCACCAGTGCTAGCGGGAACTCCTACGAGCAGTACTTC
TRBD2	TRBV27	-	14	TRBJ2-3	CASSLLAGLDTQYF	TGTGCCAGCAGTTTGCTAGCGGGATTGGATACGCAGTATTTT
-	TRBV4-3	-	17	TRBJ2-1	CASSQGLDSTQVNEQFF	TGCGCCAGCAGCCAAGGCCTGGACTCCACCCAGGTCAATGAGCAGTTCTTC
TRBD2	TRBV7-9	-	15	TRBJ2-2	CASSLRGSVAGELFF	TGTGCCAGCAGCTTACGCGGGAGTGTCGCCGGGGAGCTGTTTTTT
-	TRBV7-9	-	12	TRBJ1-4	CASSALGDNLFF	TGTGCCAGCAGCGCACTTGGGGACAACCTGTTTTTT
-	TRBV24-1	-	12	TRBJ1-1	CATSEVGTEAFF	TGTGCCACCAGTGAGGTCGGGACAGAAGCTTTCTTT
-	TRBV7-9	once	14	TRBJ1-2	CASSPPRWSDGYTF	TGTGCCAGCAGCCCCCCTAGATGGTCGGATGGCTACACCTTC
TRBD2	TRBV30	-	15	TRBJ2-7	CAGIGWGGSSYEQYF	TGTGCCGGGATCGGGTGGGGGGGGTCCTCCTACGAGCAGTACTTC
-	TRBV4-1	-	15	TRBJ1-5	CASSLHRDSNQPQHF	TGCGCCAGCAGCCTACACAGGGATAGCAATCAGCCCCAGCATTTT
-	TRBV5-1	-	14	TRBJ2-6	CASRSDTGVWVLTF	TGCGCCAGCAGATCGGACACGGGAGTTTGGGTCCTGACTTTC
-	TRBV19	-	13	TRBJ1-5	CASSMAEGQPQHF	TGTGCCAGTAGTATGGCAGAGGGTCAGCCCCAGCATTTT
-	TRBV6-2/TRBV6-3	-	12	TRBJ2-1	CASSREPHEQFF	TGTGCCAGCAGTCGTGAGCCCCATGAGCAGTTCTTC
-	TRBV5-4	-	15	TRBJ1-5	CASSLAGVVDQPQHF	TGTGCCAGCAGCTTGGCAGGGGTCGTGGATCAGCCCCAGCATTTT
TRBD1	TRBV5-1	-	15	TRBJ2-6	CASTGQFGGANVLTF	TGCGCCAGCACGGGACAGTTCGGAGGGGCCAACGTCCTGACTTTC
-	TRBV4-3	-	15	TRBJ2-5	CASSQEAGRVETQYF	TGCGCCAGCAGCCAAGAAGCGGGCAGGGTGGAGACCCAGTACTTC
-	TRBV3-1/TRBV3-2	-	17	TRBJ1-6	CASSKTAPGGRDSPLHF	TGTGCCAGCAGCAAGACAGCGCCCGGGGGGAGGGATTCACCCCTCCACTTT
-	TRBV5-4	-	14	TRBJ2-3	CASSLRGITDTQYF	TGTGCCAGCAGCTTGCGGGGGATCACAGATACGCAGTATTTT
-	TRBV30	-	13	TRBJ2-5	CAWSKLHQETQYF	TGTGCCTGGAGTAAACTACACCAAGAGACCCAGTACTTC
-	TRBV5-1	-	12	TRBJ1-3	CASSSTGGSIYF	TGCGCCAGCAGCTCGACCGGGGGGTCCATATATTTT
-	TRBV12-3/TRBV12-4	-	13	TRBJ1-2	CASSLGGRRGYTF	TGTGCCAGCAGTTTAGGGGGGCGGCGTGGCTACACCTTC
TRBD2	TRBV7-9	-	14	TRBJ2-1	CASRGTSYYNEQFF	TGTGCCAGCAGGGGGACTAGCTACTACAATGAGCAGTTCTTC
-	TRBV7-2	-	14	TRBJ2-2	CASRLAPPFGELFF	TGTGCCAGCAGGCTAGCACCGCCCTTCGGGGAGCTGTTTTTT
-	TRBV19	-	13	TRBJ1-2	CASTPGHPYGYTF	TGTGCCAGTACCCCAGGACACCCATATGGCTACACCTTC
-	TRBV4-1	-	16	TRBJ2-7	CASSQESVQVMYEQYF	TGCGCCAGCAGCCAAGAATCCGTCCAGGTTATGTACGAGCAGTACTTC
TRBD2	TRBV27	-	16	TRBJ2-5	CASSLYHGRGGETQYF	TGTGCCAGCAGTTTATATCACGGGAGGGGAGGGGAGACCCAGTACTTC
TRBD2	TRBV9	-	15	TRBJ2-7	CASSPTSGSPSEQYF	TGTGCCAGCAGCCCAACTAGCGGGAGCCCTTCCGAGCAGTACTTC
-	TRBV21-1	-	17	TRBJ2-5	CASSTWPGQGCGETQYF	TGTGCCAGCAGCACATGGCCGGGACAGGGTTGCGGCGAGACCCAGTACTTC
TRBD2	TRBV4-3	-	18	TRBJ2-3	CASSQDRGLAGWGDTQYF	TGCGCCAGCAGCCAAGATAGGGGACTAGCGGGATGGGGAGATACGCAGTATTTT
TRBD2	TRBV19	-	17	TRBJ2-1	CASSPRGLAGAYNEQFF	TGTGCCAGTAGTCCTCGAGGACTAGCGGGAGCTTACAATGAGCAGTTCTTC
TRBD1	TRBV5-1	-	17	TRBJ2-3	CASSLEIGTVGTDTQYF	TGCGCCAGCAGCTTGGAAATCGGGACAGTTGGCACAGATACGCAGTATTTT
-	TRBV11-2	-	14	TRBJ2-7	CASSLVRTPYEQYF	TGTGCCAGCAGCTTAGTGCGGACTCCCTACGAGCAGTACTTC
-	TRBV18	-	13	TRBJ2-5	CASSLYSGETQYF	TGTGCCAGCTCACTATACTCGGGGGAGACCCAGTACTTC
-	TRBV6-2/TRBV6-3	-	15	TRBJ2-5	CASSYSWATQETQYF	TGTGCCAGCAGTTACTCTTGGGCGACGCAAGAGACCCAGTACTTC
-	TRBV13	-	13	TRBJ1-3	CASRVAGSNTIYF	TGTGCCAGCAGAGTGGCAGGGTCAAACACCATATATTTT